This T cell receptor beta chain was obtained from a study of CD8+ T cells in alopecia areata. Overall study context: Treatment of the treated patients consisted of oral tofacitinib, 5 to 10 mg twice daily. Severity scoring for treated patients was based on the percentage of affected scalp area. Study-level points and caveats: Scalp clonality, together with expanded CD8+ clones among the top 100, fell significantly with tofacitinib.

Treatment given: oral pan-JAK inhibitor, 5-10 mg twice daily. Collected material from alopecia areata patients comprised lesional scalp punch biopsies and peripheral blood. The CDR3 loop spans 16 amino acids. Germline CDR1 and CDR2: SGDLS and YYNGEE. V gave up 0 bases and J gave up 2 bases; unmatched junction bases: 8. To note about this clone: Its antigen is unidentified.

In each case, RNA was isolated and then reverse transcribed into cDNA as the sequencing template. Sequencing used immunoSEQ multiplex PCR; TCRdb keeps in-frame clones, though not all of them. The repertoire includes 110,000 or so clones, 56% of them detected once, and about 3.3% sits in the top ten. This TCR was recovered from a human donor with alopecia areata. This sequence joins TRBV9 and TRBJ2-7; 7 bases are a match to TRBD1. Specimen: CD4+ T cells sorted from blood, collected at week 24, from a patient treated with tofacitinib. The CDR3 DNA follows: TGTGCCAGCAGCGTAGAAGCTAGTGGGACAGCCTACGAGCAGTACTTC. It encodes CASSVEASGTAYEQYF.